The clone carrying this T cell receptor beta chain has at least ten counts. The antigen is unknown. The record originates from a study of response to subunit inactivated influenza vaccine. Broader study findings: Seasonal influenza vaccination, on each occasion, was suggested by the authors to recruit few new T cells.

Via MiXCR, TCRdb re-called the RT-PCR reads, giving one row per CDR3 protein. The sample has 500,000 or so distinct CDR3 sequences, more than 15% seen once. The junction had 4 bases not matched to a gene; V was cut back by 2 bases and J by 8 bases. This CDR3 has 14 residues. Germline-derived CDR1 and CDR2 are ENHRY and SYGVKD. The material sequenced was CD4+ T cells sorted from PBMCs, taken around 25 months after vaccination. This clonotype was obtained from a man in his fifties or sixties who received an inactivated influenza vaccine. This sequence joins TRBV10-3 and TRBJ1-4; TRBD1 matches 8 bases. Here the CDR3 reads CAISEGQGSEKLFF. CDR3 sequence (DNA): TGTGCCATCAGTGAGGGACAGGGAAGCGAAAAACTGTTTTTT.